This T cell receptor beta chain originates from a study of blood T cell repertoires in COVID-19. The protocol was immunoSEQ multiplex PCR, while the TCRdb copy is restricted to in-frame clones and leaves out a portion. The repertoire includes roughly 310,000 clones, approximately 91% of them detected once, and over 9% sits in the top ten. V lost 4 bases and J lost 8, with 14 bases in between. Germline CDR1 and CDR2: SEHNR and FQNEAQ (reference sequence). This CDR3 has 13 residues. This chain links TRBV7-9 with TRBJ1-2; D may be TRBD1 (5 bases). Material for sequencing was PBMCs or T cells enriched from blood (not recorded which). This receptor was obtained from a middle-aged woman who had recovered from COVID-19. The CDR3 nucleotides read TGTGCCAGCAGCTCCCCTTTTGGGGGGGGCTACACCTTC. The encoded protein is CASSSPFGGGYTF.